This record looks at one T cell receptor beta chain sequence and its context. No antigen is known for it. The PCR had 60 Vbeta and 13 Jbeta primers. The repertoire was sequenced with immunoSEQ multiplex PCR; TCRdb's copy has only in-frame clones and lacks some. The sample has around 150,000 clones, 70% to 80% seen once. The data derive from a study of cytomegalovirus exposure and HLA in healthy donors. General observations from the study: In vitro data verified a few CMV-associated chains as specific for CMV antigens. Later analysis associated a missense DCLRE1C variant with TCR beta V- and J-gene trimming.

Sequences were obtained from PBMCs. The TCR was taken from a man aged 45-65 years in good health and CMV-seropositive.

Here the CDR3 reads CASSFEVRVGSPLHF. CDR3 sequence (DNA): TGTGCCAGCAGTTTTGAAGTCAGGGTAGGTTCACCCCTCCACTTT. The chain joins TRBV28 to TRBJ1-6; the D gene is possibly TRBD1 (5 bases). CDR1 MDHEN and CDR2 SYDVKM come from the germline V gene. Trimming removed 3 bases from V and 9 bases from J, with 15 bases in between. The CDR3 is made up of 15 amino acids.